This T cell receptor beta chain was retrieved from a study of tumor-infiltrating lymphocytes in localized non-small cell lung cancer. Overall study: Patients included smokers and never-smokers with various histologies, some sampled after neoadjuvant chemotherapy. Study-wide results and caveats: Higher tumor T cell infiltration than in uninvolved lung was supported by TCRbeta sequencing. Technical variation could not be separated from intratumor heterogeneity here.

TCRdb's table, derived via immunoSEQ multiplex PCR, lists solely in-frame clones and lacks some. Found here are under 8,500 clones, approximately 80% of them singletons; the top ten hold 7.5% to 10%. Details on this clone: The target antigen is unknown.

V was clipped by 5 bases and J by 1 base, with 9 bases between them. This CDR3 contains 13 residues. CDR1 SGHVS and CDR2 FQNEAQ come from the germline V gene. The rearrangement joins TRBV7-8 to TRBJ2-7, with D maybe TRBD2 (5 bases). The sequencing sample was made of lung tumor tissue. This TCR came from a human donor with non-small cell lung cancer. The CDR3: CASSLLASYEQYF. The CDR3, as DNA: TGTGCCAGCAGCCTTCTAGCTTCCTACGAGCAGTACTTC.